These 24 T cell receptor beta chains came from one sample sequenced in a study of monozygotic twins with inflammatory bowel disease. TCRdb re-called the 5' RACE reads and gives one entry per CDR3 protein, without DNA. The sample holds over 120,000 distinct CDR3 sequences. Sequences were obtained from blood. The origin of the receptors is a human donor with ulcerative colitis or Crohn's disease, or a healthy co-twin of an affected twin (not recorded which).

This sequence joins TRBV5-1 and TRBJ2-7; TCRdb reports TRBD2, a call that lacks DNA to check it against. Germline lookup yields CDR1 SGHRS and CDR2 YFSETQ. The CDR3 sequence is 17 residues long. CDR3 protein: CASSFGRTSGSSYEQYF.

This sequence joins TRBV4-3 and TRBJ1-4; the D gene TCRdb calls, TRBD1, cannot be checked with no DNA. The CDR3 has 16 residues. CDR1 is LGHNA, CDR2 YSLEER, per germline. CDR3: CASSQVWFPGGEKLFF.

The V and J genes are TRBV5-1 and TRBJ1-5; TCRdb's D call, TRBD1, is unchecked because there is no DNA. The CDR3 has 13 residues. Germline V gene lookup returns CDR1 SGHRS and CDR2 YFSETQ. The CDR3 loop is CASSLAGGQPQHF.

V gene TRBV2 combines with J gene TRBJ2-7; TCRdb reports TRBD1, a call that lacks DNA to check it against. The V gene's germline CDR1 is SNHLY and CDR2 FYNNEI. The CDR3 sequence is 14 residues long. The CDR3 sequence: CANLRQGPSYEQYF.

CDR3 loop: CASSRDRFDYEQYF. The chain has TRBV7-6 and TRBJ2-7; TCRdb returns TRBD1, unconfirmable since there is no DNA. The CDR3 extends over 14 amino acids. Germline values: CDR1 SGHVS, CDR2 FNYEAQ. The whole variable domain, remainder taken from reference TRBV7-6 and TRBJ2-7, is GAGVSQSPRYKVTKRGQDVALRCDPISGHVSLYWYRQALGQGPEFLTYFNYEAQQDKSGLPNDRFSAERPEGSISTLTIQRTEQRDSAMYRCASSRDRFDYEQYFGPGTRLTVT.

The V gene is TRBV7-2, the J gene TRBJ1-5; the TRBD1 assignment by TCRdb is unverifiable without DNA. Germline V gene lookup returns CDR1 SGHTA and CDR2 FQGNSA. The CDR3 loop spans 18 amino acids. The chain's CDR3 is CASSLAVTGTLSNQPQHF.

V is TRBV5-4 and J is TRBJ2-1; TCRdb returns TRBD2, unconfirmable since there is no DNA. In germline, CDR1 is SGHNT, CDR2 YYREEE (reference sequence). CDR3 size: 18 residues. CDR3 amino acids: CASSSRRRAGGPYDEQFF.

The chain couples TRBV6-5 to TRBJ2-7; as DNA is missing, the TRBD1 call by TCRdb cannot be tested. The V gene's germline CDR1 is MNHEY and CDR2 SVGAGI. The CDR3 extends over 18 amino acids. The CDR3 sequence: CASSYSIEGGEYSYEQYF.

The rearrangement joins TRBV29-1 to TRBJ1-1. The CDR3 runs to 15 residues. Germline assignment: CDR1 SQVTM and CDR2 ANQGSEA. The CDR3 spells CSVRIRRTMNTEAFF. Full variable domain (rest looked up from reference TRBV29-1 and TRBJ1-1): SAVISQKPSRDICQRGTSLTIQCQVDSQVTMMFWYRQQPGQSLTLIATANQGSEATYESGFVIDKFPISRPNLTFSTLTVSNMSPEDSSIYLCSVRIRRTMNTEAFFGQGTRLTVV.

This chain connects TRBV18 to TRBJ1-3; the D call from TCRdb, TRBD1, cannot be confirmed without DNA. The germline V gene encodes CDR1 KGHSH and CDR2 LQKENI. The CDR3 length is 17 residues. The CDR3 sequence is CASSPLTGGRSGNTIYF.

This rearrangement joins TRBV6-5 to TRBJ2-7; checking the TCRdb D call of TRBD1 is not possible without DNA. CDR3 length: 15 amino acids. Germline V lookup: CDR1 MNHEY, CDR2 SVGAGI. CDR3 loop: CASSYGQGPSYEQYF.

The chain has TRBV24-1 and TRBJ2-1. The CDR3 length is 13 residues. Germline values: CDR1 KGHDR, CDR2 SFDVKD. The CDR3 here is CATSDFKKNEQFF.

The chain recombines TRBV4-1 with TRBJ1-5; TCRdb's assignment of TRBD1 cannot be checked, as there is no DNA. Per the germline V gene, CDR1 is MGHRA and CDR2 is YSYEKL. CDR3 length equals 14 residues. The CDR3 here is CASSQEQGNQPQHF.

The chain links TRBV6-1 to TRBJ2-5; as DNA is missing, the TRBD1 call by TCRdb cannot be tested. The length of the CDR3 is 16 residues. Looked up from germline, CDR1 is MNHNS and CDR2 is SASEGT. The CDR3 loop reads CASSTWSGATQETQYF.

The chain carries TRBV11-2 and TRBJ2-5; TCRdb picks TRBD2, but there is no DNA to check that call. This CDR3 contains 18 residues. CDR1 is SGHAT and CDR2 is FQNNGV in the germline V gene. The CDR3: CASSFQTSGSTIQETQYF.

V usage is TRBV29-1 and J usage is TRBJ2-7; TCRdb indicates TRBD1, and absent DNA this call remains unverified. The germline gives CDR1 SQVTM, CDR2 ANQGSEA. The CDR3 runs 13 residues. CDR3 sequence reads: CSSTGTGYGEQYF.

This sequence joins TRBV5-8 and TRBJ2-7; the D gene TCRdb calls, TRBD1, cannot be checked with no DNA. The CDR3 spans 13 residues. Germline CDR1 and CDR2: SGHTS and YDEGEE. CDR3: CASSPLRLAQQYF.

The chain uses TRBV7-6 and TRBJ2-1. Germline loops: CDR1 SGHVS, CDR2 FNYEAQ. The CDR3 sequence is 15 residues long. CDR3 sequence reads: CASSFQWSSYNEQFF.

The rearrangement uses TRBV4-3 and TRBJ2-1; without DNA, the TCRdb call of TRBD2 cannot be checked. The CDR3 is 13 residues long. Germline V CDR1 and CDR2: LGHNA, YSLEER. CDR3 residues: CASSQGLHNEQFF.

V gene TRBV5-1 combines with J gene TRBJ2-3; no DNA is available, so the TRBD1 call from TCRdb remains unchecked. The CDR3 consists of 15 residues. Germline V gives CDR1 SGHRS, CDR2 YFSETQ. The CDR3 loop is CASSVGQISTDTQYF.

The gene calls are TRBV18 and TRBJ2-7. From germline, CDR1 is KGHSH and CDR2 LQKENI. The CDR3 contains 14 residues. The CDR3 is CASSPRKGGYEQYF.

The V and J genes are TRBV5-1 and TRBJ2-2. Germline CDR1 reads SGHRS; CDR2 reads YFSETQ. The CDR3 is 15 amino acids. This CDR3 reads CASSLPTGDTGELFF.

The chain carries TRBV5-1 and TRBJ1-6; TCRdb's D call of TRBD1 is untestable without DNA. This CDR3 region has 15 residues. Looked up from germline, CDR1 is SGHRS and CDR2 is YFSETQ. CDR3 amino acids: CASSPQDSHNSPLHF.

This chain uses TRBV6-6 with TRBJ1-1. CDR3 length: 14 amino acids. The germline V gene encodes CDR1 MNHNY and CDR2 SVGAGI (reference sequence). The CDR3: CASSYSVENTEAFF.